Listed below are T cell receptor beta chains from one sample, sequenced in a study of blood T cell repertoires in COVID-19. The data were produced by immunoSEQ multiplex PCR, yet TCRdb's version contains in-frame clones alone and is incomplete. The sample shows some 240,000 clones, roughly four fifths of them seen only once. The sample consisted of peripheral blood. The origin of the receptors is a woman of 80 years or more with acute or convalescent COVID-19. Each CDR3 is given with its conserved first and last residue. D genes are given only for firm matches. Expanded clones get a size class; other rows say once, few or many, or leave the size out.

>NA|TRBJ1-4|TRBD1|TRBV27
CASKGAQNEKLFF
TGTGCCAGCAAGGGGGCCCAAAATGAAAAACTGTTTTTT
>NA|TRBJ1-5|TRBD1|TRBV2
CATLHRGSVRPQHF
TGTGCCACCTTACACAGGGGGTCGGTTAGGCCCCAGCATTTT
>NA|TRBJ1-2|NA|TRBV7-8
CASSLRGGREGYTF
TGTGCCAGCAGCCTTCGAGGAGGGCGGGAAGGCTACACCTTC
>NA|TRBJ1-3|TRBD1|TRBV11-2
CASSPRDRTGNTIYF
TGTGCCAGCAGCCCGCGGGACAGGACTGGAAACACCATATATTTT
>once|TRBJ2-3|TRBD1|TRBV5-1
CASSSDRTGGTQYF
TGCGCCAGCAGCTCAGACCGGACAGGGGGCACGCAGTATTTT
>NA|TRBJ2-3|TRBD2|TRBV18
CASSPGLAPDTQYF
TGTGCCAGCTCCCCGGGACTAGCGCCAGATACGCAGTATTTT
>NA|TRBJ1-6|NA|TRBV6-7
CASPAGFISPLHF
TGTGCCAGCCCCGCCGGTTTTATTTCACCCCTCCACTTT
>NA|TRBJ1-4|TRBD1|TRBV10-2
CASRGQGVYEKLFF
TGCGCCAGCAGGGGACAGGGTGTATATGAAAAACTGTTTTTT
>NA|TRBJ1-1|NA|TRBV7-2
CASSLVVRGNTEAFF
TGTGCCAGCAGCTTAGTGGTTAGGGGTAACACTGAAGCTTTCTTT
>once|TRBJ1-2|NA|TRBV7-2
CASSTNVQNGYGYTF
TGTGCCAGCAGCACTAATGTTCAGAATGGCTATGGCTACACCTTC
>NA|TRBJ2-3|NA|TRBV6-5
CASSPRLQSSLYF
TGTGCCAGCAGTCCGAGACTACAATCATCACTGTATTTT
>few|TRBJ2-7|NA|TRBV11-2
CASSLRGQAYEQYF
TGTGCCAGCAGCTTAAGAGGACAAGCCTACGAGCAGTACTTC
>few|TRBJ1-2|NA|TRBV12-3/TRBV12-4
CASSFGPVGYTF
TGTGCCAGCAGTTTTGGGCCAGTCGGCTACACCTTC
>NA|TRBJ1-4|TRBD1|TRBV19
CASSPTGTGGEKLFF
TGTGCCAGTAGTCCGACCGGGACAGGGGGTGAAAAACTGTTTTTT
>NA|TRBJ1-1|TRBD1|TRBV7-9
CASSPQAKQGTNTEAFF
TGTGCCAGCAGCCCACAAGCTAAACAGGGGACTAACACTGAAGCTTTCTTT
>NA|TRBJ2-2|TRBD2|TRBV6-2/TRBV6-3
CASSYGTIANTGELFF
TGTGCCAGCAGTTACGGGACTATCGCGAACACCGGGGAGCTGTTTTTT
>NA|TRBJ2-1|TRBD2|TRBV5-4
CAIHPSGGRDEQFF
TGTGCCATCCACCCTAGCGGGGGGCGCGATGAGCAGTTCTTC
>NA|TRBJ2-6|NA|TRBV27
CASSMNYNSGANVLTF
TGTGCCAGCAGTATGAACTATAACTCCGGGGCCAACGTCCTGACTTTC
>once|TRBJ2-3|NA|TRBV5-1
CASSLHPTGDSTDTQYF
TGCGCCAGCAGCCTACACCCGACTGGCGACAGCACAGATACGCAGTATTTT
>once|TRBJ1-1|NA|TRBV18
CASSPLRENPEAFF
TGTGCCAGCTCACCACTCAGGGAAAACCCTGAAGCTTTCTTT
>few|TRBJ2-7|TRBD1|TRBV19
CASSTSGGYYEQYF
TGTGCCAGTAGTACCTCAGGGGGTTACTACGAGCAGTACTTC
>NA|TRBJ1-6|NA|TRBV3-1/TRBV3-2
CASSRQTNNSPLHF
TGTGCCAGCTCTCGACAAACCAATAATTCACCCCTCCACTTT
>NA|TRBJ1-1|TRBD1|TRBV5-6
CASSLRTGPDGTEAFF
TGTGCCAGCAGCCTACGGACAGGGCCGGACGGCACTGAAGCTTTCTTT
>NA|TRBJ2-7|NA|TRBV7-2
CASSPRVGAYEQYF
TGTGCCAGCAGCCCTCGGGTGGGGGCTTACGAGCAGTACTTC
>once|TRBJ1-2|NA|TRBV6-1
CASSEEVSSNYGYTF
TGTGCCAGCAGTGAAGAAGTGAGTAGTAACTATGGCTACACCTTC
>NA|TRBJ1-2|NA|TRBV4-2
CASSTRAGANYGYTF
TGTGCCAGCAGCACAAGGGCGGGGGCGAACTATGGCTACACCTTC
>NA|TRBJ2-5|NA|TRBV19
CASSPASFGQETQYF
TGTGCCAGTAGTCCCGCCTCCTTCGGCCAAGAGACCCAGTACTTC
>few|TRBJ2-1|NA|TRBV13
CASSARTEKTYNEQFF
TGTGCCAGCAGCGCCCGTACGGAGAAAACCTACAATGAGCAGTTCTTC
>NA|TRBJ2-2|NA|TRBV11-2
CASSLSTGELFF
TGTGCCAGCAGCTTATCGACCGGGGAGCTGTTTTTT
>few|TRBJ2-3|NA|TRBV18
CASSPIDSALTDTQYF
TGTGCCAGCTCACCAATAGACAGCGCCCTCACAGATACGCAGTATTTT
>NA|TRBJ1-1|NA|TRBV6-6
CASSYSSVTEAFF
TGTGCCAGCAGTTACTCGTCAGTCACTGAAGCTTTCTTT
>NA|TRBJ1-3|TRBD1|TRBV11-2
CASSQYRDRAFGNTIYF
TGTGCCAGCAGCCAATATCGGGACAGGGCGTTCGGAAACACCATATATTTT
>NA|TRBJ1-6|TRBD1|TRBV7-8
CASSPRQGGNSPLHF
TGTGCCAGCAGCCCTCGACAGGGCGGTAATTCACCCCTCCACTTT
>NA|TRBJ1-1|NA|TRBV28
CASSLRQGSLAFF
TGTGCCAGCAGTTTAAGGCAGGGAAGCTTAGCTTTCTTT
>NA|TRBJ1-6|NA|TRBV5-8
CASSLARDSPLHF
TGTGCCAGCAGCTTGGCCAGGGATTCACCCCTCCACTTT
>once|TRBJ1-2|NA|TRBV15
CATSRLAYGYTF
TGTGCCACCAGCAGACTAGCCTATGGCTACACCTTC
>NA|TRBJ1-3|NA|TRBV30
CAWSTRGGMGNTIYF
TGTGCCTGGAGTACCCGGGGGGGAATGGGAAACACCATATATTTT
>NA|TRBJ1-4|NA|TRBV30
CAWSRGGQEKLFF
TGTGCCTGGAGTAGGGGGGGACAAGAAAAACTGTTTTTT
>NA|TRBJ2-7|TRBD1|TRBV13
CASSSLSRDRGYEQYF
TGTGCCAGCAGCTCACTCTCTCGGGACAGGGGGTACGAGCAGTACTTC
>NA|TRBJ2-1|TRBD1|TRBV2
CASSELQGASRNEQFF
TGTGCCAGCAGTGAACTCCAGGGGGCCTCACGGAATGAGCAGTTCTTC
>few|TRBJ1-3|NA|TRBV19
CASSTDGISGNTIYF
TGTGCCAGTAGCACAGACGGAATCTCTGGAAACACCATATATTTT
>NA|TRBJ1-1|TRBD1|TRBV19
CASSIIGTGVLEAFF
TGTGCCAGTAGTATAATTGGGACAGGGGTGCTTGAAGCTTTCTTT
>once|TRBJ1-1|NA|TRBV28
CASSLGAGKNTEAFF
TGTGCCAGCAGCCTAGGGGCAGGGAAGAACACTGAAGCTTTCTTT